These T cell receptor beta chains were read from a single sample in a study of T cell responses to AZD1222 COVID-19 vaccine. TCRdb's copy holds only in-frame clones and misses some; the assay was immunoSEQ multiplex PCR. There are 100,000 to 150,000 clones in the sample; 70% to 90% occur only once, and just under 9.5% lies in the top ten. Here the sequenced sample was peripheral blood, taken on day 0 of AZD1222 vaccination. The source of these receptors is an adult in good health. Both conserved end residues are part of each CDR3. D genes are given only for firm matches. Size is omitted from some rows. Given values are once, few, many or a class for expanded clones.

cdr3_nt: TGCGCCAGCAGCTTAGGCGGCGGGGGCTCCTACGAGCAGTACTTC; cdr3_aa: CASSLGGGGSYEQYF; j_call: TRBJ2-7; v_call: TRBV5-1; clone_size: few; d_call: TRBD2
cdr3_nt: TGTGCCAGCAGTTACGCTGACAGGGTAGACTCCTACGAGCAGTACTTC; cdr3_aa: CASSYADRVDSYEQYF; j_call: TRBJ2-7; v_call: TRBV6-5; clone_size: .; d_call: TRBD1
cdr3_nt: TGTGCCAGCAGCTTAGCGGGAGTGAGTACCGGGGAGCTGTTTTTT; cdr3_aa: CASSLAGVSTGELFF; j_call: TRBJ2-2; v_call: TRBV13; clone_size: .; d_call: .
cdr3_nt: TGTGCCAGCAGTGACATCGGGTCCGGGGCTTTCTTT; cdr3_aa: CASSDIGSGAFF; j_call: TRBJ1-1; v_call: TRBV25-1; clone_size: once; d_call: .
cdr3_nt: TGTGCCAGCAGCCCACCTAACGGTTTCTGGAACACCGGGGAGCTGTTTTTT; cdr3_aa: CASSPPNGFWNTGELFF; j_call: TRBJ2-2; v_call: TRBV5-4; clone_size: .; d_call: .
cdr3_nt: TGTGCCAGCAGCAAAGTGGAGGGGACGGGGTTAGGCTACACCTTC; cdr3_aa: CASSKVEGTGLGYTF; j_call: TRBJ1-2; v_call: TRBV21-1; clone_size: once; d_call: .
cdr3_nt: TGTGCCAGCAGTGACGGGGGGGTGAATGAGCAGTTCTTC; cdr3_aa: CASSDGGVNEQFF; j_call: TRBJ2-1; v_call: TRBV2; clone_size: .; d_call: TRBD2
cdr3_nt: TGTGCCAGCAGCTTCCCCGGCCCGGGGTCCACTGAAGCTTTCTTT; cdr3_aa: CASSFPGPGSTEAFF; j_call: TRBJ1-1; v_call: TRBV5-5; clone_size: .; d_call: .
cdr3_nt: TGTGCCAGCCGCCAGTGGGGTAACAATCAGCCCCAGCATTTT; cdr3_aa: CASRQWGNNQPQHF; j_call: TRBJ1-5; v_call: TRBV5-6; clone_size: .; d_call: .
cdr3_nt: TGTGCCAGCAGCTTATCGTTGACAGGGGATTATCAGCCCCAGCATTTT; cdr3_aa: CASSLSLTGDYQPQHF; j_call: TRBJ1-5; v_call: TRBV7-2; clone_size: .; d_call: TRBD1
cdr3_nt: TGTGCCAGCAGCTTAGCGGGGGGGCGGGAGACCCAGTACTTC; cdr3_aa: CASSLAGGRETQYF; j_call: TRBJ2-5; v_call: TRBV7-2; clone_size: .; d_call: .
cdr3_nt: TGTGCCAGCAGTTGGACAGGGGGAACCTACGAGCAGTACTTC; cdr3_aa: CASSWTGGTYEQYF; j_call: TRBJ2-7; v_call: TRBV6-5; clone_size: .; d_call: TRBD1
cdr3_nt: TGTGCCAGCAGTGAACAGGGGAAAAAAAAACTGTTTTTT; cdr3_aa: CASSEQGKKKLFF; j_call: TRBJ1-4; v_call: TRBV2; clone_size: .; d_call: .
cdr3_nt: TGCGCCAGCAGCATCAGCGGGAGCTCCTACGAGCAGTACTTC; cdr3_aa: CASSISGSSYEQYF; j_call: TRBJ2-7; v_call: TRBV5-1; clone_size: few; d_call: TRBD2
cdr3_nt: TGTGCCAGCAGTGAAGCATTTCTCTACGAGCAGTACTTC; cdr3_aa: CASSEAFLYEQYF; j_call: TRBJ2-7; v_call: TRBV6-1; clone_size: .; d_call: .
cdr3_nt: TGTGCTAGTGGTTTGGGGCTAGCGGGGGCCCCGTACCAAGAGACCCAGTACTTC; cdr3_aa: CASGLGLAGAPYQETQYF; j_call: TRBJ2-5; v_call: TRBV12-5; clone_size: .; d_call: TRBD2
cdr3_nt: TGCGCCAGCAGCCAAGACATGGAGCTGTTTTTT; cdr3_aa: CASSQDMELFF; j_call: TRBJ2-2; v_call: TRBV4-1; clone_size: .; d_call: .
cdr3_nt: TGTGCCAGCAGCTTGCTCGGACAGGGGAACTATGGCTACACCTTC; cdr3_aa: CASSLLGQGNYGYTF; j_call: TRBJ1-2; v_call: TRBV5-6; clone_size: .; d_call: TRBD1
cdr3_nt: TGCGCCAGCAGCTTGGCCCTACCGGGGGTGAGTGAAGCTTTCTTT; cdr3_aa: CASSLALPGVSEAFF; j_call: TRBJ1-1; v_call: TRBV5-1; clone_size: .; d_call: .
cdr3_nt: TGTGCCAGCAGTTCACTAGCGGGGGGTCATTACAATGAGCAGTTCTTC; cdr3_aa: CASSSLAGGHYNEQFF; j_call: TRBJ2-1; v_call: TRBV28; clone_size: .; d_call: TRBD2
cdr3_nt: TGTGCCAGCGGCCCGGGACTAGCGTTTTACAATGAGCAGTTCTTC; cdr3_aa: CASGPGLAFYNEQFF; j_call: TRBJ2-1; v_call: TRBV5-5; clone_size: .; d_call: TRBD2
cdr3_nt: TGTGCCAGTTCCACACCTAGCGGGAGGGGTGGTACGCAGTATTTT; cdr3_aa: CASSTPSGRGGTQYF; j_call: TRBJ2-3; v_call: TRBV19; clone_size: .; d_call: TRBD2
cdr3_nt: TGTGCCTCCGGGGGTAGGGACAAAAGGGAGCAGTACTTC; cdr3_aa: CASGGRDKREQYF; j_call: TRBJ2-7; v_call: TRBV10-3; clone_size: .; d_call: .
cdr3_nt: TGTGCCAGTAGTATGGTGTTGGGGACACAGAACACCGGGGAGCTGTTTTTT; cdr3_aa: CASSMVLGTQNTGELFF; j_call: TRBJ2-2; v_call: TRBV19; clone_size: few; d_call: .
cdr3_nt: TGTGCCAGCAGCTCCGTCCAGCGGGGTGGGAGCACAGATACGCAGTATTTT; cdr3_aa: CASSSVQRGGSTDTQYF; j_call: TRBJ2-3; v_call: TRBV11-2; clone_size: .; d_call: TRBD2
cdr3_nt: TGTGCCAGCAGTCCGATCAGGGAAGCTGAAGCTTTCTTT; cdr3_aa: CASSPIREAEAFF; j_call: TRBJ1-1; v_call: TRBV28; clone_size: .; d_call: .
cdr3_nt: TGTGCCATCAGTGGGCAGGACGGGCTTGATGGCTACACCTTC; cdr3_aa: CAISGQDGLDGYTF; j_call: TRBJ1-2; v_call: TRBV10-3; clone_size: .; d_call: .
cdr3_nt: TGTGCCAGCAGCGTTACAGGGGGGAAGAACACTGAAGCTTTCTTT; cdr3_aa: CASSVTGGKNTEAFF; j_call: TRBJ1-1; v_call: TRBV7-9; clone_size: .; d_call: TRBD1
cdr3_nt: TGTGCCAGCTCACCACGAGGGGGCACTGAAGCTTTCTTT; cdr3_aa: CASSPRGGTEAFF; j_call: TRBJ1-1; v_call: TRBV18; clone_size: once; d_call: .
cdr3_nt: TGTGCCAGCAGCTTAGTCCAGGTTGGGTTGGGTGAAAAACTGTTTTTT; cdr3_aa: CASSLVQVGLGEKLFF; j_call: TRBJ1-4; v_call: TRBV7-9; clone_size: once; d_call: .
cdr3_nt: TGTGCCAGCAGCGTAGAAGGACAGTCTAACTATGGCTACACCTTC; cdr3_aa: CASSVEGQSNYGYTF; j_call: TRBJ1-2; v_call: TRBV9; clone_size: .; d_call: .
cdr3_nt: TGTGCCAGCAGTTGTTCCGGGACAGGACTCTCTGGAAACACCATATATTTT; cdr3_aa: CASSCSGTGLSGNTIYF; j_call: TRBJ1-3; v_call: TRBV6-9; clone_size: many; d_call: TRBD1
cdr3_nt: TGTGCCAGCAGCTTCCGGGACAGGGCCTATGGCTACACCTTC; cdr3_aa: CASSFRDRAYGYTF; j_call: TRBJ1-2; v_call: TRBV7-9; clone_size: .; d_call: TRBD1
cdr3_nt: TGTGCCAGCAGCTTGAGCAACCGGGTTGAAAAACTGTTTTTT; cdr3_aa: CASSLSNRVEKLFF; j_call: TRBJ1-4; v_call: TRBV5-4; clone_size: .; d_call: .
cdr3_nt: TGCGCCAGCAGCTTGGCCGGGAGGGGTTCACCCCTCCACTTT; cdr3_aa: CASSLAGRGSPLHF; j_call: TRBJ1-6; v_call: TRBV5-1; clone_size: .; d_call: .
cdr3_nt: TGTGCCAGCAGTGGTCAAAGCTATGGCTACACCTTC; cdr3_aa: CASSGQSYGYTF; j_call: TRBJ1-2; v_call: TRBV2; clone_size: .; d_call: .
cdr3_nt: TGCGCCAGCAGCTTGACTAGCGGGGGCCCCGATACGCAGTATTTT; cdr3_aa: CASSLTSGGPDTQYF; j_call: TRBJ2-3; v_call: TRBV5-1; clone_size: .; d_call: TRBD2
cdr3_nt: TGTGCCACCCATGCGGGCGGGGAGACCCAGTACTTC; cdr3_aa: CATHAGGETQYF; j_call: TRBJ2-5; v_call: TRBV6-5; clone_size: .; d_call: .
cdr3_nt: TGTGCCAGTAGCCCAATGGGGCTGACGGGAGAGACCCAGTACTTC; cdr3_aa: CASSPMGLTGETQYF; j_call: TRBJ2-5; v_call: TRBV19; clone_size: few; d_call: .
cdr3_nt: TGTGCCATCAGTACGGGCACAGATACGCAGTATTTT; cdr3_aa: CAISTGTDTQYF; j_call: TRBJ2-3; v_call: TRBV10-3; clone_size: .; d_call: .
cdr3_nt: TGTGCCAGCTCACCGCCCGGACAAGCCGAGCAGTACTTC; cdr3_aa: CASSPPGQAEQYF; j_call: TRBJ2-7; v_call: TRBV18; clone_size: once; d_call: .
cdr3_nt: TGTGCCAGCAGCTCCCGACAGACAACTAATGAAAAACTGTTTTTT; cdr3_aa: CASSSRQTTNEKLFF; j_call: TRBJ1-4; v_call: TRBV9; clone_size: .; d_call: .
cdr3_nt: TGTGCCAGCAGACAGGACAGGGCGGGTTTGGGCACTGAAGCTTTCTTT; cdr3_aa: CASRQDRAGLGTEAFF; j_call: TRBJ1-1; v_call: TRBV11-3; clone_size: .; d_call: TRBD1
cdr3_nt: TGTGCCAGCAGTTTGAGCTGGAACACTGAAGCTTTCTTT; cdr3_aa: CASSLSWNTEAFF; j_call: TRBJ1-1; v_call: TRBV6-6; clone_size: .; d_call: .
cdr3_nt: TGTGCCACCAGCGCGAGACAGTCTAATTCACCCCTCCACTTT; cdr3_aa: CATSARQSNSPLHF; j_call: TRBJ1-6; v_call: TRBV15; clone_size: .; d_call: .
cdr3_nt: TGTGCCAGCAGTTTATCGATAAAGGAGGGAGGGCCGGCCTTGCGGTCAGATACGCAGTATTTT; cdr3_aa: CASSLSIKEGGPALRSDTQYF; j_call: TRBJ2-3; v_call: TRBV27; clone_size: .; d_call: TRBD2
cdr3_nt: TGTGCCAGCAACCCCCGGGAGGGTGGCCTCTATGAGCAGTTCTTC; cdr3_aa: CASNPREGGLYEQFF; j_call: TRBJ2-1; v_call: TRBV11-1; clone_size: .; d_call: TRBD2
cdr3_nt: TGTGCCAGCAGCCTCTCCGGGCGGGTCCTTAACGAGCAGTACTTC; cdr3_aa: CASSLSGRVLNEQYF; j_call: TRBJ2-7; v_call: TRBV11-3; clone_size: .; d_call: .
cdr3_nt: TGCGCCAGCAGCTTGGAAGCAGGGGGTAGCTACGAGCAGTACTTC; cdr3_aa: CASSLEAGGSYEQYF; j_call: TRBJ2-7; v_call: TRBV5-1; clone_size: few; d_call: TRBD1
cdr3_nt: TGTGCCAGCAGTGCAACAGGGTCAACTAATGAAAAACTGTTTTTT; cdr3_aa: CASSATGSTNEKLFF; j_call: TRBJ1-4; v_call: TRBV28; clone_size: many; d_call: .
cdr3_nt: TGTGCCAGCAGCAAAGACGACTATGGCTACACCTTC; cdr3_aa: CASSKDDYGYTF; j_call: TRBJ1-2; v_call: TRBV3-1/TRBV3-2; clone_size: .; d_call: .
cdr3_nt: TGTGCCAGCTCACCACCCAGGGATAACACTGAAGCTTTCTTT; cdr3_aa: CASSPPRDNTEAFF; j_call: TRBJ1-1; v_call: TRBV18; clone_size: .; d_call: .
cdr3_nt: TGTGCCAGCTCACCACCGGGAGGGACAGGGTTCCACGAGCAGTACTTC; cdr3_aa: CASSPPGGTGFHEQYF; j_call: TRBJ2-7; v_call: TRBV18; clone_size: few; d_call: TRBD1
cdr3_nt: TGTGCCAGCAGCCCGGGACTAGCGGGAGAGGCCGGGGAGCTGTTTTTT; cdr3_aa: CASSPGLAGEAGELFF; j_call: TRBJ2-2; v_call: TRBV7-2; clone_size: .; d_call: TRBD2
cdr3_nt: TGCAGCGCCTGGACTAGCGGGAGGAGCACAGATACGCAGTATTTT; cdr3_aa: CSAWTSGRSTDTQYF; j_call: TRBJ2-3; v_call: TRBV29-1; clone_size: .; d_call: TRBD2